These T cell receptor beta chains were read from a single sample in a study of response to subunit inactivated influenza vaccine. In TCRdb, the RT-PCR reads were re-called with MiXCR into one record per CDR3 protein. The sample yields around 760,000 distinct CDR3 sequences, about 15% seen once. The sequenced sample was PBMCs from blood, obtained about 14 days before vaccination. These receptors were collected from a man aged 45-65 years who received an inactivated influenza vaccine. The CDR3 runs from the conserved cysteine through the conserved F or W.

j_call v_call cdr3_aa
TRBJ2-5 TRBV11-2 CASRWTGGNRETQYF
TRBJ2-7 TRBV24-1 CATSATPGQGSYEQYF
TRBJ2-3 TRBV20-1 CSANLLAGGPDTQYF
TRBJ2-1 TRBV7-2 CASSFLGTRQFF
TRBJ1-3 TRBV5-1 CASSLDRDGNTIYF
TRBJ2-2 TRBV7-9 CASNKIGGSTGELFF
TRBJ1-1 TRBV12-3/TRBV12-4 CASSSSRGANTEAFF
TRBJ2-1 TRBV15 CATSRVGRGHEQFF
TRBJ2-7 TRBV6-1 CASSEAPDWSSYEQYF
TRBJ2-1 TRBV7-9 CASSLPPLDEQFF
TRBJ2-1 TRBV6-2/TRBV6-3 CASSEAGEQFF
TRBJ2-1 TRBV9 CASSVGGNSYNEQFF
TRBJ2-2 TRBV4-3 CASSHEPGGIATGELFF
TRBJ2-7 TRBV12-3/TRBV12-4 CASMGGLRNEQYF
TRBJ2-7 TRBV5-6 CASSLEMTSGRAEQYF
TRBJ2-3 TRBV7-2 CASSLAAPSTDTQYF
TRBJ1-5 TRBV15 CATSRASKDSLRRVQPQHF
TRBJ2-7 TRBV20-1 CSAKTGTYEQYF
TRBJ2-4 TRBV10-3 CAISEGSQGKNIQYF
TRBJ1-5 TRBV20-1 CSARDRVGNQPQHF
TRBJ2-4 TRBV3-1 CASSQGGTAKNIQYF
TRBJ2-7 TRBV27 CASSPFPGTGREQYF
TRBJ1-4 TRBV4-2 CASSNRDGGISPTEKLFF
TRBJ2-2 TRBV5-5 CASSLVRGRNTGELFF
TRBJ2-1 TRBV7-2 CASSTRGLTYNEQFF
TRBJ1-1 TRBV19 CASSLWPNTEAFF
TRBJ2-3 TRBV4-2 CASSQRNPIGQGEGGREADTQYF
TRBJ2-7 TRBV5-6 CASSSLAGQGRYEQYF
TRBJ2-2 TRBV6-5 CASRLGENTGELFF
TRBJ2-5 TRBV7-6 CASSFLGQASVETQYF
TRBJ2-5 TRBV10-3 CAISEDPRQETQYF
TRBJ1-1 TRBV29-1 CSVARNTEAFF